The TCR beta chain under discussion was sequenced for a study of CD8 T cells in ankylosing spondylitis. Study findings and constraints: The authors reported significant enrichment of disease-linked clones in matched ankylosing spondylitis synovial fluid. Seemingly characteristic of ankylosing spondylitis blood was a TCR beta motif consisting of fewer than 10 highly homologous variants. Disease-linked clones were found to be CD8+ and relatively rare in peripheral blood.

Quantitative barcoded 5'-RACE was used to prepare TCR beta libraries. TCRdb ran MiXCR on the 5' RACE reads and lists one entry per CDR3 protein. The table lists 250,000 to 300,000 distinct CDR3 sequences, 15% to 25% of them singletons. About this clonotype: Its specificity is unknown.

CDR1 SEHNR and CDR2 FQNEAQ come from the germline V gene (reference sequence). The CDR3 spans 12 residues. Trimming stripped 10 bases from V and 1 base from J, with 10 bases between. The receptor was isolated from a male donor with ankylosing spondylitis or in good health (not recorded which). Sequenced input: blood, either unsorted or a sorted T cell fraction (not recorded which). The rearrangement joins TRBV7-9 to TRBJ1-1; D ambiguous. CDR3 bases: TGTGCCACGGGCCCTGGGAACACTGAAGCTTTCTTT. Translating it yields CATGPGNTEAFF.